This T cell receptor (beta chain) was recovered during a study of blood T cell repertoires in COVID-19. V trimming: 4 bases; J trimming: 7 bases; junction bases outside the gene matches: 11. The CDR3 consists of 17 residues. Germline CDR1 and CDR2: SGDLS and YYNGEE. TCRdb keeps only in-frame clones here, not all; method: immunoSEQ multiplex PCR. The table lists approximately 400,000 clones, approximately 91% of them singletons. Sequencing was performed on PBMCs or T cells enriched from blood (not recorded which). This chain links TRBV9 with TRBJ2-1, with TRBD2 matching 13 bases. The receptor was derived from a woman aged 40 to 55 who had been exposed to COVID-19. CDR3 in amino acids: CASSIPTSGGAGNEQFF. CDR3 DNA sequence: TGTGCCAGCAGCATCCCAACTAGCGGGGGGGCAGGGAATGAGCAGTTCTTC.